The present T cell receptor (beta chain) was sequenced within a study of technical replicates of blood from a few donors. This clone was recorded a few times. The CDR3 totals 13 residues. With 6 bases clipped from V and 8 bases from J, the junction kept 7 bases outside the gene matches. The germline gives CDR1 MNHEY, CDR2 SVGAGI. Measured with immunoSEQ multiplex PCR; TCRdb has only the in-frame clones, and not every one. This repertoire shows some 47,000 clones, 92% found once; its top ten account for 3.5% to 4.5%. Source material: PBMCs. This chain links TRBV6-5 with TRBJ1-2; 9 bases line up with TRBD1. This TCR came from a human donor in good health. Some clones in this sample may be carry-over from other donors' samples. The CDR3 is CASRDGTGRGYTF. CDR3 DNA sequence: TGTGCCAGCAGGGACGGGACAGGGAGAGGCTACACCTTC.